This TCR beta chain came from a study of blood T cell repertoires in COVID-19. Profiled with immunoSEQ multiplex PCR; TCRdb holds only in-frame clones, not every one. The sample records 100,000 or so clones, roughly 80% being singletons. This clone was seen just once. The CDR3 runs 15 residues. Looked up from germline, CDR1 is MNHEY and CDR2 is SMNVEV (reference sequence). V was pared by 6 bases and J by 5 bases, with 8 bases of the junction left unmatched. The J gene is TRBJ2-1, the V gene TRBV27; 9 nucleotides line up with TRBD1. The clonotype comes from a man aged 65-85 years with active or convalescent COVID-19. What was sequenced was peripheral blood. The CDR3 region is CASSAPGQGNNEQFF. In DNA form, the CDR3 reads TGTGCCAGCAGCGCCCCGGGACAGGGAAACAATGAGCAGTTCTTC.